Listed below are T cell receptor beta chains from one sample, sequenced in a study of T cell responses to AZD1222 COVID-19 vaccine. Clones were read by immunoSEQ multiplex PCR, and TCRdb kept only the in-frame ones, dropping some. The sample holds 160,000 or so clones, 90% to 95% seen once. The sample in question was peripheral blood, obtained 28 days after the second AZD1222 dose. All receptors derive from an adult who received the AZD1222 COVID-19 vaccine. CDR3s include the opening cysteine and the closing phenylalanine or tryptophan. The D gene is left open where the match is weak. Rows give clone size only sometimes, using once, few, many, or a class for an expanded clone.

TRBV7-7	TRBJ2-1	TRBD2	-	TGTGCCAGCAGCTTAGAAGGACTAGCCAGCAATGAGCAGTTCTTC	CASSLEGLASNEQFF
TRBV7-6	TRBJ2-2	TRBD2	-	TGTGCCAGCAGCCAGGGACTAGCGAACACCGGGGAGCTGTTTTTT	CASSQGLANTGELFF
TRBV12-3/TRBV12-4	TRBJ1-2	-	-	TGTGCCAGCAGTTTCGGGGCGGGCTACACCTTC	CASSFGAGYTF
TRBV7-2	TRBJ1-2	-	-	TGTGCCAGCAGCTTACAACAGCCCCAAAACTATGGCTACACCTTC	CASSLQQPQNYGYTF
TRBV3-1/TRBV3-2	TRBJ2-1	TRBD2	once	TGTGCCAGCAGCCAAGATCAACTAGCGGGAGGAATGGGATACAATGAGCAGTTCTTC	CASSQDQLAGGMGYNEQFF
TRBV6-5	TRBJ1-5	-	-	TGTGCCAGTAAATCCGTGGGGGACGGCAATCAGCCCCAGCATTTT	CASKSVGDGNQPQHF
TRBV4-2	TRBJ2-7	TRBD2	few	TGTGCCAGCAGCCAAGATTACAGGGCTAGCGGGTACTACGAGCAGTACTTC	CASSQDYRASGYYEQYF
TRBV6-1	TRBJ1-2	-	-	TGTGCCAGCAGCGAAACCCCTCCGATACAGGGTCTCTATGGCTACACCTTC	CASSETPPIQGLYGYTF
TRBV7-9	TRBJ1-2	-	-	TGTGCCAGCAGCTTGGTGGAGGGGTACTATGGCTACACCTTC	CASSLVEGYYGYTF
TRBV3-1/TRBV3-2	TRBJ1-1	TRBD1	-	TGTGCCAGCAGCCCAGGGGGTAAGGAAGCTTTCTTT	CASSPGGKEAFF
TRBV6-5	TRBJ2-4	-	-	TGTGCCAGCAGAAAGGGGACGGAAAAAAACATTCAGTACTTC	CASRKGTEKNIQYF
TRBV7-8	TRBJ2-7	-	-	TGTGCCAGCACTGAAGAGGGGTCTCCTCTTTACGAGCAGTACTTC	CASTEEGSPLYEQYF
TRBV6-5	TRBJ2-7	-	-	TGTGCCAGCATGCAGGATCCATCCTACGAGCAGTACTTC	CASMQDPSYEQYF
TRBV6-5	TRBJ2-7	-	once	TGTGCCAGCAGTCCCATGGGGGGGCTGTACGAGCAGTACTTC	CASSPMGGLYEQYF
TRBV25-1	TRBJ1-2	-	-	TGTGCCAGCAGGCCTCCCTTTGGGGGAGAGCTATACTATGGCTACACCTTC	CASRPPFGGELYYGYTF
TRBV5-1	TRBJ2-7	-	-	TGCGCCAGCAGCTTTGGGGCCCTCGACTCCTACGAGCAGTACTTC	CASSFGALDSYEQYF
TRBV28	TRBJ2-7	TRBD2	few	TGTGCCAGCAGTCCCGGGACTAGCGGAGACTACGAGCAGTACTTC	CASSPGTSGDYEQYF
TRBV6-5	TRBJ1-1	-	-	TGTGCCAGCATGCTGAACACTGAAGCTTTCTTT	CASMLNTEAFF
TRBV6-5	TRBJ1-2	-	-	TGTGCCAGCAGTTACTCGACCATAAATCAGGGAGGCTACACCTTC	CASSYSTINQGGYTF
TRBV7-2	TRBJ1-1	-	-	TGTGCCAGCAGCTTGGATGGTGGGGTCACTGAAGCTTTCTTT	CASSLDGGVTEAFF
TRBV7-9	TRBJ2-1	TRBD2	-	TGTGCCAGCAGCTCGACCGGGACTAGCGGGAGAAATGAGCAGTTCTTC	CASSSTGTSGRNEQFF
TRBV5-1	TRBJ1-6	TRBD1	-	TGCGCCAGCAGCCGGAATGGACAGGCTAATTCACCCCTCCACTTT	CASSRNGQANSPLHF
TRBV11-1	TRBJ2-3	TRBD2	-	TGTGCCAGCAGCTCGTTTAGCGGGAGCCCAGATACGCAGTATTTT	CASSSFSGSPDTQYF
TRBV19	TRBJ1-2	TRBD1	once	TGTGCCAGTAGTTTCGGGACAGGCAACTATGGCTACACCTTC	CASSFGTGNYGYTF
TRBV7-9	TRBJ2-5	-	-	TGTGCCAGCAGCTCTGGGGGGACCCAGTACTTC	CASSSGGTQYF
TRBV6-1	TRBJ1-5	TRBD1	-	TGTGCCAGCAGTGACGGACAGGGCGGCAATCAGCCCCAGCATTTT	CASSDGQGGNQPQHF
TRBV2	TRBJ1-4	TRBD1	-	TGTGCCAGCAGTCGACAGGGAACTAATGAAAAACTGTTTTTT	CASSRQGTNEKLFF
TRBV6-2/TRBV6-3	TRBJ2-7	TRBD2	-	TGTGCCAGCAGTTGGGGGTCTAGCGGAACCTACGAGCAGTACTTC	CASSWGSSGTYEQYF
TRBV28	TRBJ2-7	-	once	TGTGCCAGCCACTTGGACATGGCTAGCGAGCAGTACTTC	CASHLDMASEQYF
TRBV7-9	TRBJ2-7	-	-	TGTGCCAGCAGCTTAGGGGCTACGCTCACCTACGAGCAGTACTTC	CASSLGATLTYEQYF
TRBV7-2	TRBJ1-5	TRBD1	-	TGTGCCAGCAGCTTAGCGGGAGGGGGCAGCAATCAGCCCCAGCATTTT	CASSLAGGGSNQPQHF
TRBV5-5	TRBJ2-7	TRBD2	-	TGTGCCAGCAGCCCCGGACTAGCCACCTACGAGCAGTACTTC	CASSPGLATYEQYF
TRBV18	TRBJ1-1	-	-	TGTGCCAGCTCACTAAACAGGGCTGAAGCTTTCTTT	CASSLNRAEAFF
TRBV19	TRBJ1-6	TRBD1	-	TGTGCCAGTAGTGACAGGGGGGGTAATTCACCCCTCCACTTT	CASSDRGGNSPLHF
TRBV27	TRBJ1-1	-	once	TGTGCCAGCAGTTTAGAGGGCAGGGGATACACTGAAGCTTTCTTT	CASSLEGRGYTEAFF
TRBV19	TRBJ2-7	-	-	TGTGCCAGTAGTATCCCAGGGGCTCACTACGAGCAGTACTTC	CASSIPGAHYEQYF
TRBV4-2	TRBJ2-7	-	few	TGTGCCAGCAGCCAAGAAACCGCCTTCTCCTACGAGCAGTACTTC	CASSQETAFSYEQYF
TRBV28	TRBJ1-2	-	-	TGTGCCAGCAGTTCCGGACAAGACTATGGCTACACCTTC	CASSSGQDYGYTF
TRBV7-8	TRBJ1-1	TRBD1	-	TGTGCCAGCAGCTCAGGGACAGGGAGCACTGAAGCTTTCTTT	CASSSGTGSTEAFF
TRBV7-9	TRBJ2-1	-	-	TGTGCCAGCAGCAATCAAGGGAGTGGAGGGTTCTTC	CASSNQGSGGFF
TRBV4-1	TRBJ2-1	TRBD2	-	TGCGCCAGCAGCCAAGGCCGGGGACTAGCGGAGACCTACAATGAGCAGTTCTTC	CASSQGRGLAETYNEQFF
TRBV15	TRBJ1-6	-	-	TGTGCCACCAGCAGCGTACAGGGATATAATTCACCCCTCCACTTT	CATSSVQGYNSPLHF
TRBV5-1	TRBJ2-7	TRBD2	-	TGCGCCAGCAGCTTGGGGACTAGCGGGACTTTCCCCTACGAGCAGTACTTC	CASSLGTSGTFPYEQYF